The 14 T cell receptor beta chains in this list originate from one sample, sequenced in a study of blood T cell repertoires in COVID-19. Clones were sequenced by immunoSEQ multiplex PCR, and TCRdb holds only the in-frame ones, with some missing. The sample includes roughly 180,000 clones, around 85% seen only once; the top ten take approximately 8.9%. The sample consisted of peripheral blood. These receptors all come from a woman in her sixties or seventies with acute or convalescent COVID-19.

This clone was found a few times. The chain uses TRBV5-4 and TRBJ2-5; 8 bases are a match to TRBD2. Looked up from germline, CDR1 is SGHNT and CDR2 is YYREEE (reference sequence). The CDR3 sequence is 17 residues long. J lost 2 bases, V lost 1 base, and 10 bases had no gene match. The chain's CDR3 is CASSLRGVAGYQETQYF. CDR3 nucleotide sequence: TGTGCCAGCAGCTTGAGGGGGGTAGCGGGGTATCAAGAGACCCAGTACTTC.

The chain uses TRBV5-1 and TRBJ1-3, with D perhaps TRBD1 (5 bases). The CDR3 has 14 amino acids. Trimming shortened V by 4 bases and J by 8 bases, and 16 bases separated the two germline ends. Germline V gene data show CDR1 as SGHRS and CDR2 as YFSETQ. The CDR3 coding sequence is TGCGCCAGCAGCGAGGACATCCATCGGGACACCATATATTTT. This translates into CASSEDIHRDTIYF.

The J gene is TRBJ1-2, the V gene TRBV27, with TRBD1 matching 9 bases. The germline V gene encodes CDR1 MNHEY and CDR2 SMNVEV (reference sequence). V lost 5 bases and J lost 7; bases outside the gene matches: 8. This CDR3 has 14 amino acids. The DNA of the CDR3 is TGTGCCAGCAGTCCGGGGACAGGGTGGCCTGGCTACACCTTC. It yields the protein CASSPGTGWPGYTF.

This rearrangement joins TRBV7-2 to TRBJ2-5; 10 bases are a match to TRBD2. V dropped 2 bases and J dropped 4; count of bases not matched to a gene: 7. The CDR3 extends over 16 amino acids. In germline, CDR1 is SGHTA, CDR2 FQGNSA. The CDR3 reads CASSLRGLAGAETQYF. The CDR3 coding sequence is TGTGCCAGCAGCTTAAGAGGTCTAGCGGGAGCAGAGACCCAGTACTTC.

The V gene is TRBV30, the J gene TRBJ1-2, with 10 bases identical to TRBD1. This CDR3 has 14 amino acids. Trimming removed 5 bases from V and 5 bases from J; junction bases left unmatched: 8. CDR1 GTSNPN and CDR2 SVGIG come from the germline V gene (reference sequence). CDR3: CAWRRDRGGYGYTF. The CDR3 DNA reads as TGTGCCTGGCGCCGGGACAGGGGAGGGTATGGCTACACCTTC.

This chain links TRBV5-1 with TRBJ2-3; 10 positions match TRBD2. This CDR3 spans 16 amino acids. V trimming: 0 bases; J trimming: 6 bases; junction bases outside the gene matches: 7. Germline V CDR1 and CDR2: SGHRS, YFSETQ. CDR3 region: CASSLAASGSMDTQYF. Here the CDR3 DNA reads TGCGCCAGCAGCTTGGCCGCTAGCGGGAGTATGGATACGCAGTATTTT.

The chain joins TRBV10-3 to TRBJ1-4, with D possibly TRBD1 on 5 matching bases. Looked up from germline, CDR1 is ENHRY and CDR2 is SYGVKD. The CDR3 loop spans 13 amino acids. V shed 7 bases and J shed 8 bases, with 14 bases lying between them. CDR3: CAITPGLGEKLFF. The DNA for the CDR3 is TGTGCCATCACCCCAGGGCTTGGGGAAAAACTGTTTTTT.

The rearrangement joins TRBV25-1 to TRBJ2-2; 8 positions match TRBD1. The V gene end was trimmed by 1 base and the J gene end by 6 bases; junction bases not matched to a gene: 4. The CDR3 is 15 residues long. CDR1 is MGHDK, CDR2 SYGVNS, per germline. The CDR3 nucleotides read TGTGCCAGCAGTGAATCGATGACAGGGGCCGGGGAGCTGTTTTTT. This translates into CASSESMTGAGELFF.

This clone was found once. The same CDR3 can be traced to other DNA sequences in this sample. The CDR3 here is CASSLGQEAFF. CDR3 nucleotide sequence: TGTGCCAGCAGCTTAGGACAGGAAGCTTTCTTT. The chain couples TRBV14 to TRBJ1-1, with D tentatively TRBD1 (6 bases). V was clipped by 5 bases and J by 8 bases, with 9 bases between them. The germline V gene has CDR1 SGHDN and CDR2 FVKESK. The CDR3 totals 11 residues.

The chain employs TRBV30 and TRBJ2-3; 7 bases are a match to TRBD1. The CDR3 extends over 12 amino acids. CDR1 GTSNPN and CDR2 SVGIG come from the germline V gene (reference sequence). Trimming cost V 2 bases and J 8 bases; bases outside gene matches: 4. The CDR3 here is CAWSTGALTQYF. As DNA, the CDR3 is TGTGCCTGGAGTACAGGGGCCCTTACGCAGTATTTT.

The chain's CDR3 is CASSSGEGRSGNTIYF. CDR3 sequence (DNA): TGCGCCAGCAGCTCGGGGGAGGGACGCTCTGGAAACACCATATATTTT. V is TRBV5-1 and J is TRBJ1-3, with a possible D match to TRBD1 (5 bases). Trimming took off 3 bases at V and 0 bases at J, with 13 bases between the two ends. CDR3 length: 16 residues. Germline values: CDR1 SGHRS, CDR2 YFSETQ. Supplemented by reference TRBV5-1 and TRBJ1-3, the full variable domain reads KAGVTQTPRYLIKTRGQQVTLSCSPISGHRSVSWYQQTPGQGLQFLFEYFSETQRNKGNFPGRFSGRQFSNSRSEMNVSTLELGDSALYLCASSSGEGRSGNTIYFGEGSWLTVV.

The chain combines TRBV14 with TRBJ2-3; 10 nucleotides line up with TRBD2. CDR3 size: 15 residues. The germline V gene has CDR1 SGHDN and CDR2 FVKESK. Unmatched junction bases numbered 7, after V lost 4 bases and J lost 6 bases. The CDR3 loop is CASSPSGRGLDTQYF. CDR3 DNA sequence: TGTGCCAGCAGCCCTAGCGGGAGAGGGTTGGATACGCAGTATTTT.

The DNA for the CDR3 is TGTGCCAGCAGCCTCAGGGTTGACGAGCAGTTCTTC. Residues: CASSLRVDEQFF. V is TRBV7-9 and J is TRBJ2-1, with D tentatively TRBD1 (5 bases). Germline V gene lookup returns CDR1 SEHNR and CDR2 FQNEAQ (reference sequence). V was shortened by 5 bases and J by 10 bases, with 12 bases between the two germline ends. This CDR3 contains 12 residues.

J is TRBJ2-5 and V is TRBV6-1, with 10 bases that match TRBD1. The CDR3 extends over 15 amino acids. Germline lookup yields CDR1 MNHNS and CDR2 SASEGT. V was clipped by 2 bases and J by 6 bases; unmatched bases: 6. The CDR3 loop is CASSEQGQGGKTQYF. As DNA, the CDR3 is TGTGCCAGCAGTGAACAAGGACAGGGGGGGAAGACCCAGTACTTC.